The clone carrying this TCR beta chain was seen only a few times. These data belong to a study of blood T cell repertoires in COVID-19. Study details: PBMCs, B-cell-depleted T cells, or T cells were the source of the cDNA or gDNA that made up the material.

The CDR3 totals 14 residues. Trimming took 6 bases from V and 6 from J; bases not matched to a gene: 7. Germline V CDR1 and CDR2: MNHEY, SVGAGI. The repertoire was sequenced with immunoSEQ multiplex PCR; TCRdb's copy has only in-frame clones and lacks some. The repertoire holds about 250,000 clones, with about 80% as singletons. The chain recombines TRBV6-5 with TRBJ2-7; 11 positions agree with TRBD1. The sample was peripheral blood. The TCR comes from an older man with acute or convalescent COVID-19. In nucleotides, the CDR3 is TGTGCCAGCAGCCCCTGGACAGGGGGCGGCGAGCAGTACTTC. Translation gives CASSPWTGGGEQYF.